The next 17 T cell receptor beta chains were all read from a single sample in a study of T cell repertoires in cytomegalovirus infection. TCRdb reprocessed the reads via MiXCR and lists one record per CDR3 protein. Among about half a million distinct CDR3 sequences listed, 30% to 40% were seen once. Their specific antigens are unknown. Sample: cultured PBMCs, taken from culture after CMV antigen stimulation. The receptors were sampled from a human donor in good health (CMV status not recorded). Some clones in this sample may be carry-over from other donors' samples.

This clonotype was recorded a few times. The genes are TRBV7-2 and TRBJ2-5; TRBD1 might be the D (6 bases). CDR3 length equals 15 residues. V was cut by 10 bases and J by 0 bases, with 18 bases left in between. The germline gives CDR1 SGHTA, CDR2 FQGNSA. The CDR3: CANNGQGRHQETQYF. CDR3 sequence (DNA): TGTGCCAATAACGGGCAGGGGCGTCACCAAGAGACCCAGTACTTC.

The J gene is TRBJ1-4, the V gene TRBV12-3 or TRBV12-4; D may be TRBD1 (6 bases). There are 14 residues in the CDR3. Trimming removed 6 bases at V and 7 bases at J, with 15 bases between. CDR3 bases: TGTGCCAGCAGGTTACAGGGTCTGTCTGAAAAACTGTTTTTT. This encodes CASRLQGLSEKLFF.

The J gene is TRBJ2-1, the V gene TRBV7-2, with D unresolved. Looked up from germline, CDR1 is SGHTA and CDR2 is FQGNSA. This CDR3 is 16 amino acids long. The germline V and J ends were trimmed by 5 bases and 2 bases, with 16 bases remaining between them. The CDR3 sequence is CASSPSRANPYNEQFF. As DNA, the CDR3 is TGTGCCAGCAGCCCGAGTAGAGCGAACCCCTACAATGAGCAGTTCTTC.

The chain employs TRBV11-2 and TRBJ1-1; 8 bases line up with TRBD1. Germline CDR1 and CDR2: SGHAT and FQNNGV. With V trimmed by 4 bases and J by 3 bases, 10 bases remained unmatched. CDR3 length: 16 residues. The chain's CDR3 is CASSSVQGAWDTEAFF. CDR3 DNA: TGTGCCAGCAGCTCGGTTCAGGGGGCATGGGACACTGAAGCTTTCTTT.

The chain is built from TRBV7-2 and TRBJ1-1; D is ambiguous. The CDR3 totals 14 residues. With 3 bases removed from V and 2 bases from J, the gap between germline ends came to 10 bases. Germline lookup yields CDR1 SGHTA and CDR2 FQGNSA. CDR3 sequence (DNA): TGTGCCAGCAGCTTCGTACCAGTTAACACTGAAGCTTTCTTT. Its protein product is CASSFVPVNTEAFF.

J is TRBJ2-2 and V is TRBV4-2; 10 bases fit TRBD1. Losses at the gene ends were 4 bases for V and 11 bases for J; bases not matched to a gene: 10. Germline values: CDR1 LGHNA, CDR2 YNFKEQ. This CDR3 is built from 15 residues. The chain's CDR3 is CASSPGQGGESELFF. Written as DNA, the CDR3 is TGTGCCAGCAGCCCCGGACAGGGGGGAGAGTCAGAGCTGTTTTTT.

This clonotype qualifies as medium-sized. The rearrangement uses TRBV12-3 or TRBV12-4 and TRBJ2-4; TRBD1 might be the D (6 bases). V lost 4 bases to trimming and J lost 2 bases, with 9 bases between them. This CDR3 has 14 residues. This CDR3 reads CASSYGQSKNIQYF. CDR3 sequence (DNA): TGTGCCAGCAGTTACGGACAGTCCAAAAACATTCAGTACTTC.

This chain links TRBV6-5 with TRBJ1-3, with D unclear. The CDR3 loop spans 18 amino acids. Germline V gene data show CDR1 as MNHEY and CDR2 as SVGAGI. Trimming stripped 0 bases from V and 0 bases from J, with 15 bases between. CDR3 amino acids: CASSYSIGPTGSGNTIYF. The CDR3 DNA follows: TGTGCCAGCAGTTACTCGATCGGCCCTACCGGCTCTGGAAACACCATATATTTT.

This clonotype showed up just a few times. This rearrangement joins TRBV5-1 to TRBJ1-2; D gene ambiguous. The CDR3 extends over 12 amino acids. Trimming removed 1 base from V and 8 bases from J, with 9 bases in between. Germline values: CDR1 SGHRS, CDR2 YFSETQ. The CDR3 is CASSLTAGGYTF. The CDR3 coding sequence is TGCGCCAGCAGCTTGACGGCGGGAGGCTACACCTTC. Complete variable domain (other parts from reference TRBV5-1 and TRBJ1-2): KAGVTQTPRYLIKTRGQQVTLSCSPISGHRSVSWYQQTPGQGLQFLFEYFSETQRNKGNFPGRFSGRQFSNSRSEMNVSTLELGDSALYLCASSLTAGGYTFGSGTRLTVV.

The chain is built from TRBV6-2 or TRBV6-3 and TRBJ2-1; 8 bases line up with TRBD2. Germline CDR1 MNHEY, CDR2 SVGEGT. The length of the CDR3 is 15 residues. The V gene end was trimmed by 6 bases and the J gene end by 8 bases; junction bases not matched to a gene: 12. The CDR3 nucleotides are TGTGCCAGCAGACCCAGCGGGAGTCGAGGGTATGAGCAGTTCTTC. Its translation: CASRPSGSRGYEQFF.

The rearrangement links TRBV7-4 to TRBJ2-7; 7 bases align to TRBD2. This CDR3 has 17 amino acids. After removal of 3 bases from V and 2 bases from J, the junction contained 13 bases not matched to a gene. Germline V gene sequence: CDR1 SGHVT, CDR2 SQSDAQ. CDR3 bases: TGTGCCAGCAGCTTTATTCCGGTGATAGCGGGTCCCTACGAGCAGTACTTC. Translation gives CASSFIPVIAGPYEQYF.

This clonotype came up many times. The chain links TRBV12-3 or TRBV12-4 to TRBJ2-7; D possibly corresponds to TRBD1 (6 bases). This CDR3 is 13 amino acids long. V dropped 6 bases and J dropped 4 bases, with 13 bases sitting between them. In DNA, the CDR3 is TGTGCCAGCAGCTGGACAGACGGTTACGAGCAGTACTTC. It translates to CASSWTDGYEQYF.

The chain has TRBV5-4 and TRBJ2-3, with a tentative D call TRBD1 (6 bases). V lost 0 bases and J 2 bases, leaving 10 bases between the germline ends. This CDR3 comprises 15 residues. CDR1 SGHNT and CDR2 YYREEE come from the germline V gene (reference sequence). The CDR3 nucleotides read TGTGCCAGCAGCTTGGATCAGGGGACCACAGATACGCAGTATTTT. Amino acid sequence: CASSLDQGTTDTQYF.

This clonotype was seen only a few times. This rearrangement joins TRBV7-8 to TRBJ2-7, with D tentatively TRBD1 (8 bases). The CDR3 sequence is 15 residues long. Trimming took 1 base from V and 4 from J, leaving 14 bases between them. Germline V gene sequence: CDR1 SGHVS, CDR2 FQNEAQ. CDR3 nucleotide sequence: TGTGCCAGCAGCTTAGGTCACAGGGGGGGGTACGAGCAGTACTTC. Protein: CASSLGHRGGYEQYF.

This chain joins TRBV7-9 and TRBJ1-5; no firm D call. The germline CDR1 and CDR2 sequences are SEHNR and FQNEAQ (reference sequence). Trimming stripped 1 base from V and 3 bases from J, with 7 bases between. This CDR3 is built from 14 residues. In nucleotides, the CDR3 is TGTGCCAGCAGCTTAGGAGGGCACAATCAGCCCCAGCATTTT. Translated, it gives CASSLGGHNQPQHF.

The rearrangement joins TRBV24-1 to TRBJ2-1; D remains unclear. Trimming stripped 2 bases from V and 0 bases from J, with 13 bases between. The CDR3 spans 17 residues. Germline CDR1 reads KGHDR; CDR2 reads SFDVKD. Here the CDR3 DNA reads TGTGCCACCAGTGATTCTGCTGCAGGAGTCTCCTACAATGAGCAGTTCTTC. It translates to CATSDSAAGVSYNEQFF.

J is TRBJ1-2 and V is TRBV4-1, with 11 bases identical to TRBD1. Germline loops: CDR1 MGHRA, CDR2 YSYEKL. V shed 2 bases and J 7 bases; nucleotides not matched to a gene: 15. CDR3 length: 18 residues. The CDR3 loop reads CASSQLRTGGQTLRGYTF. The DNA of the CDR3 is TGCGCCAGCAGCCAACTACGGACAGGGGGCCAAACTTTGCGTGGCTACACCTTC.